Presented here are 16 T cell receptor beta chains from one specimen sequenced in a study of response to subunit inactivated influenza vaccine. TCRdb re-called the RT-PCR reads through MiXCR, storing one row per CDR3 protein. The sample holds approximately 500,000 distinct CDR3 sequences, over 10% seen once. The specimen was PBMCs from blood, collected around seven weeks after vaccination. These receptors were collected from a middle-aged man who received an inactivated influenza vaccine.

The V and J genes are TRBV7-9 and TRBJ2-7; D is undetermined. The V gene lost 3 bases and the J gene lost 0 bases, with 9 bases spanning the gap. The CDR3 is 14 amino acids. Looked up from germline, CDR1 is SEHNR and CDR2 is FQNEAQ (reference sequence). The CDR3 DNA reads TGTGCCAGCAGCTTTTCACCTAGCTCCTACGAGCAGTACTTC. Amino acids: CASSFSPSSYEQYF.

This clonotype has only a few counts. The rearrangement links TRBV7-8 to TRBJ2-7, with D uncertain. CDR3 length: 12 amino acids. Germline CDR1 SGHVS, CDR2 FQNEAQ. Trimming stripped 1 base from V and 6 bases from J, with 7 bases between. The CDR3 bases are TGTGCCAGCAGCTTAGATAATCTCGAGCAGTACTTC. It codes for CASSLDNLEQYF.

This clonotype was found a few times. The chain combines TRBV12-3 or TRBV12-4 with TRBJ2-6; no firm D call. The CDR3 sequence is 13 residues long. Trimming left V 5 bases short and J 2 bases short, with 4 bases between. The CDR3 region has the DNA TGTGCCAGCAGTGATGCTGGGGCCAACGTCCTGACTTTC. It is translated as CASSDAGANVLTF.

This clonotype was seen a few times. The chain joins TRBV6-1 to TRBJ1-1; possible D gene TRBD1, 5 bases. The CDR3 extends over 14 amino acids. V lost 6 bases to trimming and J lost 5 bases, with 16 bases between them. CDR1 is MNHNS, CDR2 SASEGT, per germline. In DNA, the CDR3 is TGTGCCAGCAGCGGACACCTGTGGGCAACTGAAGCTTTCTTT. Its protein product is CASSGHLWATEAFF.

There are a few counts of this clonotype. J is TRBJ1-1 and V is TRBV27, with 7 bases matching TRBD1. The germline V gene has CDR1 MNHEY and CDR2 SMNVEV (reference sequence). J gave up 4 bases and V 5 bases, and 7 bases lay outside the gene matches. The CDR3 has 14 residues. The CDR3 DNA follows: TGTGCCAGCAGTCCTCAGGGGGATGGCACTGAAGCTTTCTTT. Protein: CASSPQGDGTEAFF.

This chain joins TRBV6-5 and TRBJ1-2, with TRBD1 matching over 8 bases. The CDR3 is made up of 16 amino acids. The V segment lost 0 bases and the J segment 6 bases; nucleotides outside the gene matches: 9. CDR1 and CDR2 (germline): MNHEY, SVGAGI. CDR3 sequence (DNA): TGTGCCAGCAGTTACTCGGGGGCAGGGGGCGTCAATGGCTACACCTTC. It is translated as CASSYSGAGGVNGYTF.

This clonotype has a handful of counts. The V and J genes are TRBV10-3 and TRBJ1-1; 7 bases fit TRBD1. CDR3 length: 14 amino acids. Germline CDR1 and CDR2: ENHRY and SYGVKD. The V and J ends lost 10 bases and 0 bases, in that order; junction bases with no gene match: 8. The CDR3 DNA follows: TGTGCCACCCAACAGGGGAAGATGAACACTGAAGCTTTCTTT. It codes for CATQQGKMNTEAFF.

V usage is TRBV3-1 and J usage is TRBJ1-5; possibly TRBD1 for D (5 bases). The V and J ends lost 4 bases and 6 bases respectively, with 13 bases between them. The CDR3 sequence is 14 residues long. Looked up from germline, CDR1 is LGHDT and CDR2 is YNNKEL (reference sequence). The DNA for the CDR3 is TGTGCCAGCAGCCTGGGGCTGTCTAGTCAGCCCCAGCATTTT. This gives the protein CASSLGLSSQPQHF.

This clonotype was found many times. The chain employs TRBV20-1 and TRBJ2-7; D gene ambiguous. Trimming shortened V by 3 bases and J by 0 bases, and 9 bases separated the two germline ends. The CDR3 length is 13 residues. CDR1 and CDR2 from the germline V gene are DFQATT and SNEGSKA (reference sequence). CDR3 nucleotides: TGCAGTGCTAGTCCTACCTCCTCCTACGAGCAGTACTTC. This encodes CSASPTSSYEQYF.

This clonotype was counted between two and nine times. The CDR3, as DNA: TGTGCCAGCAGCCAAGTAACAGAACGGAACACTGAAGCTTTCTTT. As protein: CASSQVTERNTEAFF. V is TRBV3-1 and J is TRBJ1-1; D unclear. CDR1 and CDR2 (germline): LGHDT, YNNKEL (reference sequence). Trimming took off 1 base at V and 1 base at J, with 10 bases between the two ends. The CDR3 is 15 amino acids.

This chain links TRBV7-2 with TRBJ2-2; no reliable D call. V gave up 2 bases and J gave up 3 bases, with 7 bases separating them. Germline V gene sequence: CDR1 SGHTA, CDR2 FQGNSA. The length of the CDR3 is 14 residues. The CDR3 region has the DNA TGTGCCAGCAGCTTACTGGCCTACACCGGGGAGCTGTTTTTT. This encodes CASSLLAYTGELFF. Variable domain in full (rest from reference TRBV7-2 and TRBJ2-2): GAGVSQSPSNKVTEKGKDVELRCDPISGHTALYWYRQSLGQGLEFLIYFQGNSAPDKSGLPSDRFSAERTGGSVSTLTIQRTQQEDSAVYLCASSLLAYTGELFFGEGSRLTVL.

The sample holds a few counts of this clonotype. The gene calls are TRBV28 and TRBJ2-7; tentatively, D is TRBD2 (6 bases). V gave up 2 bases and J gave up 9 bases, with 11 bases separating them. This CDR3 spans 12 amino acids. Germline V gene lookup returns CDR1 MDHEN and CDR2 SYDVKM. The CDR3 here is CASSLGRSSQYF. CDR3 DNA: TGTGCCAGCAGTTTAGGGAGGAGTTCGCAGTACTTC.

J is TRBJ1-4 and V is TRBV10-3; D unclear. Trimming took off 10 bases at V and 0 bases at J, with 9 bases between the two ends. CDR1 is ENHRY and CDR2 is SYGVKD in the germline V gene. The CDR3 contains 13 residues. Here the CDR3 reads CATRRATNEKLFF. CDR3 in DNA: TGTGCCACCCGACGTGCAACTAATGAAAAACTGTTTTTT.

This clonotype was recorded a few times. V is TRBV2 and J is TRBJ2-7; the match to TRBD1 covers 7 bases. The V segment lost 6 bases and the J segment 0 bases; nucleotides outside the gene matches: 11. Germline V gene lookup returns CDR1 SNHLY and CDR2 FYNNEI. CDR3 length: 16 amino acids. The CDR3 DNA reads TGTGCCAGCAGGGGTACGTTCCGGGACAGCTCCTACGAGCAGTACTTC. This codes for CASRGTFRDSSYEQYF.

The chain recombines TRBV20-1 with TRBJ2-1; 7 nucleotides match TRBD2. The CDR3 spans 14 residues. Germline assignment: CDR1 DFQATT and CDR2 SNEGSKA (reference sequence). Trimming took 5 bases from V and 3 from J; bases not matched to a gene: 7. The CDR3 spells CSAPGRIIYNEQFF. The CDR3, as DNA: TGCAGTGCTCCCGGGAGGATAATCTACAATGAGCAGTTCTTC.

The J gene is TRBJ1-6, the V gene TRBV4-1; the D is unclear. Trimming removed 0 bases from V and 13 bases from J, with 10 bases in between. The CDR3 consists of 13 residues. The V gene's germline CDR1 is MGHRA and CDR2 YSYEKL. Written as DNA, the CDR3 is TGCGCCAGCAGCCAAGATAAAGTGGGGCCCCTCCACTTT. Amino acids: CASSQDKVGPLHF.